These 4 T cell receptor beta chains originate from one sample sequenced in a study of T cells in Graves' hyperthyroidism and ophthalmopathy. What was amplified from RNA transcripts were TCR beta CDR3 regions. The TCR CDR3 was amplified in a first-round RT-PCR using the HTBI primer set. TCRdb reanalysed the multiplex PCR reads using MiXCR and keeps one entry per CDR3 protein. Here the sample spans a few hundred thousand distinct CDR3 sequences, 20% to 25% being singletons. Sequences were obtained from blood. These receptors were taken from a man in his fifties or sixties with Graves' hyperthyroidism.

This clonotype was seen a handful of times. The chain couples TRBV9 to TRBJ2-1; 9 nucleotides agree with TRBD2. Germline CDR1 reads SGDLS; CDR2 reads YYNGEE. Germline trimming cut 3 bases from V and 4 bases from J; bases unmatched to any gene: 2. The CDR3 sequence is 14 residues long. In nucleotides, the CDR3 is TGTGCCAGCAGCGCTAGCGGGAAATACAATGAGCAGTTCTTC. Translating it yields CASSASGKYNEQFF.

The V gene is TRBV4-2, the J gene TRBJ2-3; 7 bases map to TRBD2. There are 15 residues in the CDR3. Per germline, CDR1 LGHNA and CDR2 YNFKEQ. The ends lost 5 bases at V and 3 bases at J; junction bases unmatched: 8. The DNA for the CDR3 is TGTGCCAGCAGCAGCCGCGGGAGCGCAACAGATACGCAGTATTTT. It specifies CASSSRGSATDTQYF.

This clonotype appeared many times. The chain joins TRBV20-1 to TRBJ2-1, with D perhaps matching TRBD1 (6 bases). CDR3 size: 12 residues. The V end was cut by 7 bases, the J end by 9 bases, with 16 bases between. Germline CDR1 reads DFQATT; CDR2 reads SNEGSKA (reference sequence). CDR3 in amino acids: CSGETGLAEQFF. CDR3 coding DNA: TGCAGTGGAGAAACAGGGCTGGCTGAGCAGTTCTTC.

The chain employs TRBV19 and TRBJ2-2, with a tentative D call TRBD2 (6 bases). There are 14 residues in the CDR3. V lost 6 bases and J 4 bases, leaving 12 bases between the germline ends. CDR1 and CDR2 from the germline V gene are LNHDA and SQIVND (reference sequence). DNA of the CDR3: TGTGCCAGTAGGCATCGGGGGATCACCGGGGAGCTGTTTTTT. This encodes CASRHRGITGELFF.